This TCR beta chain was documented in a study of cytomegalovirus exposure and HLA in healthy donors (TCRdb year 2017). Background on the whole study: According to an earlier analysis of 550 to 750 of the donors, about 180 million T cells yielded over 100 million unique TCR beta sequences and approximately 300 Gb of sequence data. An early release that covered fewer than 750 HLA-typed donors contained about 290 gigabases of sequencing data and tens of millions of unique TCR sequences. Of the roughly 390 genotyped donors, 75% to 85% were placed in the genetic ancestry cluster associated with self-reported Caucasian donors. The study was designed to test whether signatures of past pathogen exposure could be identified by cataloging public T cell receptors. The study used immunosequencing to profile the T cell repertoires of approximately 640 subjects and linked those repertoires to cytomegalovirus serostatus. Besides the first cohort of roughly 660 subjects, a separate validation cohort made up of roughly 120 different subjects was used. To predict cytomegalovirus infection status, the study brought together high-throughput TCR immunosequencing, statistical association of individual TCRs with disease status, and machine learning. A later analysis re-analyzed previously published TCR beta repertoires from approximately 700 donors and added high-resolution HLA genotyping to study TCR occurrence patterns. Rather than using new phenotypic data, the later analysis identified candidate immune exposures from TCR beta sequences and from how often those sequences occurred across donors. In an earlier analysis of over 550 of the donors, high-throughput TCR beta sequencing was used to judge whether each TCR beta V gene segment behaved as functional or pseudogenic. Donor age, sex, ethnicity and CMV serostatus were compiled alongside the repertoire data. Genome-wide SNP genotypes for about three fifths of the roughly 670 donors were used in a later genetic analysis, which treated that subset as a discovery cohort. Every repertoire in the discovery cohort had been generated on one and the same sequencing platform. HLA typing covered class I and class II loci at four-digit resolution. Typing coverage varied by locus: about 620-630 donors for A, B, C, DRB1 and DQB1; roughly 500 for DQA1; nearly 610 for DPA1; about 450 for DPB1. Because of strong linkage in the cohort, roughly five DR-DQ haplotypes were treated as single units for association and clustering. Among some 410 genotyped donors of the cohort, an average of about 240,000 unique TCR beta nucleotide sequences were sequenced per donor, 15% to 20% of them non-productive. Beyond this particular receptor, the publication reports: Correlated functional status among segregating V segments might be attributable to linkage disequilibrium, but an unknown experimental factor could not be ruled out. An association between a missense DCLRE1C variant and V-gene and J-gene trimming of TCR beta chains was found in a later genetic analysis and replicated in an independent cohort. In a later analysis, 16,951 TCR beta sequences were associated with specific HLA alleles at a false discovery rate of 0.05. When HLA alleles, especially DR and DQ, strongly co-occurred, TCR associations were difficult to assign to individual alleles. According to a later analysis, TCR association rates differed among HLA loci, with DRB1 alleles showing the most associated TCRs and HLA-C alleles showing the fewest. Roughly 17 rarely observed V segments, including chromosome 9 orphons, were excluded from the earlier analysis of some 590 of the donors because counts were too low. The classifier was reported to diagnose cytomegalovirus status with high specificity and sensitivity in both the original and validation cohorts. A few of the identified cytomegalovirus-associated TCR beta chains were confirmed in vitro to be specific for cytomegalovirus antigens. According to a later analysis, most CMV-associated TCR beta chains appeared to be HLA-restricted, and the HLA associations seemed to be driven largely by CMV exposure. A further reported finding was that TCR beta sequences accurately predicted the HLA-A and HLA-B alleles for most subjects in the first cohort. Most TCR sequences were seen in very few donors, while some public TCRs were found in many individuals. The authors suggested that the approach could potentially be generalized to other disease states and immunological phenotypes. A later genetic analysis reported fewer N-insertions in productive TCRs among donors in an Asian-associated ancestry cluster than the 666-donor mean. A total of fewer than 200 TCR beta chains were listed by the study as associated with cytomegalovirus. Sequencing depth was assumed to be roughly uniform across donors in the presence/absence analyses, though that assumption may not hold. This cohort had only TCR beta chains sequenced, and the lack of alpha or paired-chain data limited which features could be detected. In an earlier analysis of a few hundred of the donors, most TCR beta V segments were observed in productive rearrangements about 90% or about 30% of the time, broadly matching IMGT annotations. In a later analysis, HLA-associated TCR beta chains showed more clonal expansion and lower generation probabilities than non-associated chains that were equally common. Several of the top co-occurrence clusters appeared to be linked to parvovirus B19, influenza, CMV and Epstein-Barr virus, according to a later analysis. Some IMGT-functional V segments, including TRBV6-2 and TRBV6-3, could not be distinguished by the 87-base-pair reads and were therefore excluded. Because HLA typing was missing for some donors at each locus, association tests included only the typed subset. The only immune exposure information available for the cohort was CMV serostatus. A cluster of highly shared sequence variants was judged likely to represent a technical artifact of the sequencing pipeline.

In total, 500 to 700 healthy bone marrow donors made up the cohort. At the time of sampling, all cohort members were nominally healthy, though unrecorded immune exposures were likely present. The donor was CMV seropositive and belonged to the group of about 290 seropositive cohort members. A peripheral blood sample was provided by each donor, and peripheral blood mononuclear cells were used for TCR beta sequencing. Genomic DNA extraction from the blood cell samples was performed with the Qiagen DNeasy Blood Extraction Kit. This clone was counted a single time. Its antigen target is currently unknown. No base quality values were provided; no much bigger clone lies one nucleotide off. Per the germline V gene, SGDLS is the CDR1 and YYNGEE is the CDR2. The CDR3 holds 15 amino acids from the cysteine to the phenylalanine. The DNA shown is the 45-base CDR3, in frame from base 1. The germline V and J ends show losses of 0 bases and 3 bases respectively, and no gene match explains 2 bases of the junction.

The library was built by means of the immunoSEQ multiplex PCR assay. For the multiplex PCR, a mixture combining 60 forward primers for TCR Vbeta segments and 13 reverse primers for TCR Jbeta segments was used. Amplification of the CDR3 region of rearranged TCR beta genes was performed with a multiplex PCR assay on genomic DNA. The amplified TCR beta libraries were sequenced on the Illumina HiSeq System as 87-base-pair reads. The paper's data handling went like this. A later analysis counted about 76 million unique TCR beta chains across the 650 to 800 repertoires, and roughly 9.9 million of these chains were shared by at least two donors. A nearest-neighbor algorithm error-corrected the raw reads and collapsed the reads into unique sequences, merging closely related sequences to remove PCR and sequencing errors. V, D and J gene segments were assigned by aligning CDR3 sequences to IMGT reference sequences. For a sequence to be retained, at least a six-nucleotide match to both a V gene segment and a J gene segment was required. A rearrangement was called productive if the CDR3 had no stop codons and remained in frame with V and J, and every other rearrangement was called non-productive. CDR3 was defined by IMGT convention, running from the second conserved V-encoded cysteine to the conserved J-encoded phenylalanine. The earlier analysis of about 530 of the donors excluded any sequence lacking an unambiguous match to a single V gene segment. In an earlier analysis of approximately 610 of the donors, V segments were called functional above 56.7% productive rearrangements and were called segregating when the between-donor standard deviation exceeded 5%. A statistical classification framework was built to diagnose cytomegalovirus status from the catalog of TCR beta chain sequences. V and J gene assignment, in a later analysis, came from comparing TCR nucleotide sequences with IMGT/GENE-DB human TR gene sequences. In a later analysis, CDR3 sequences and most-parsimonious VDJ recombination scenarios were assigned using the TCRdist pipeline. In a later analysis, each TCR beta chain was defined by its CDR3 amino acid sequence together with its V-gene family, and reads without a unique V-gene family were excluded. As a way to deal with suspected cross-contamination and a sequencing artifact, a later analysis dropped 592 nucleotide sequences that were highly shared and had low generation probability. For each public chain, a later analysis derived a clonal expansion index from normalized ranks of inferred template counts within each repertoire. Generation probabilities in a later analysis came from a VDJ recombination model fitted to out-of-frame rearrangements, and those results were checked against IGoR. In a later analysis, TCR-TCR, TCR-HLA and TCR-CMV co-occurrence was scored with hypergeometric tests, and a repertoire-size bias correction was applied to TCR pairs. In a later analysis, false discovery rates were estimated by permuting HLA or CMV assignments 20 times. In a later analysis, co-occurring TCRs were grouped using DBSCAN, and TCRdist sequence similarity was added for clustering within HLA-allele-positive subsets. Repertoires with fewer than 30,000 or more than 120,000 public chains were left out of co-occurrence clustering, as were about five repertoires with anomalous nucleotide sharing. TCRdb provides this immuneACCESS table in a form limited to in-frame rearrangements. Some clones are lacking; in checked studies, under half of them reflect an unresolved V gene, and why the rest are absent is not known. The V and J calls and clone size were taken over from that table, and D and trimming were inferred from the DNA. The sample has 150,000 to 200,000 clones on record, about 79% of them singletons. The ten largest account for under 8% of the sample.

The receptor was derived from a man aged 50 to 60 in good health and CMV-seropositive. Sequencing was done on a sample of PBMCs. Here the chain combines TRBV9 and TRBJ2-1; 8 nucleotides in the junction match TRBD2. The bases read TGTGCCAGCAGCGTAGGACTAGCGAACTACAATGAGCAGTTCTTC. Translated, this gives CASSVGLANYNEQFF.